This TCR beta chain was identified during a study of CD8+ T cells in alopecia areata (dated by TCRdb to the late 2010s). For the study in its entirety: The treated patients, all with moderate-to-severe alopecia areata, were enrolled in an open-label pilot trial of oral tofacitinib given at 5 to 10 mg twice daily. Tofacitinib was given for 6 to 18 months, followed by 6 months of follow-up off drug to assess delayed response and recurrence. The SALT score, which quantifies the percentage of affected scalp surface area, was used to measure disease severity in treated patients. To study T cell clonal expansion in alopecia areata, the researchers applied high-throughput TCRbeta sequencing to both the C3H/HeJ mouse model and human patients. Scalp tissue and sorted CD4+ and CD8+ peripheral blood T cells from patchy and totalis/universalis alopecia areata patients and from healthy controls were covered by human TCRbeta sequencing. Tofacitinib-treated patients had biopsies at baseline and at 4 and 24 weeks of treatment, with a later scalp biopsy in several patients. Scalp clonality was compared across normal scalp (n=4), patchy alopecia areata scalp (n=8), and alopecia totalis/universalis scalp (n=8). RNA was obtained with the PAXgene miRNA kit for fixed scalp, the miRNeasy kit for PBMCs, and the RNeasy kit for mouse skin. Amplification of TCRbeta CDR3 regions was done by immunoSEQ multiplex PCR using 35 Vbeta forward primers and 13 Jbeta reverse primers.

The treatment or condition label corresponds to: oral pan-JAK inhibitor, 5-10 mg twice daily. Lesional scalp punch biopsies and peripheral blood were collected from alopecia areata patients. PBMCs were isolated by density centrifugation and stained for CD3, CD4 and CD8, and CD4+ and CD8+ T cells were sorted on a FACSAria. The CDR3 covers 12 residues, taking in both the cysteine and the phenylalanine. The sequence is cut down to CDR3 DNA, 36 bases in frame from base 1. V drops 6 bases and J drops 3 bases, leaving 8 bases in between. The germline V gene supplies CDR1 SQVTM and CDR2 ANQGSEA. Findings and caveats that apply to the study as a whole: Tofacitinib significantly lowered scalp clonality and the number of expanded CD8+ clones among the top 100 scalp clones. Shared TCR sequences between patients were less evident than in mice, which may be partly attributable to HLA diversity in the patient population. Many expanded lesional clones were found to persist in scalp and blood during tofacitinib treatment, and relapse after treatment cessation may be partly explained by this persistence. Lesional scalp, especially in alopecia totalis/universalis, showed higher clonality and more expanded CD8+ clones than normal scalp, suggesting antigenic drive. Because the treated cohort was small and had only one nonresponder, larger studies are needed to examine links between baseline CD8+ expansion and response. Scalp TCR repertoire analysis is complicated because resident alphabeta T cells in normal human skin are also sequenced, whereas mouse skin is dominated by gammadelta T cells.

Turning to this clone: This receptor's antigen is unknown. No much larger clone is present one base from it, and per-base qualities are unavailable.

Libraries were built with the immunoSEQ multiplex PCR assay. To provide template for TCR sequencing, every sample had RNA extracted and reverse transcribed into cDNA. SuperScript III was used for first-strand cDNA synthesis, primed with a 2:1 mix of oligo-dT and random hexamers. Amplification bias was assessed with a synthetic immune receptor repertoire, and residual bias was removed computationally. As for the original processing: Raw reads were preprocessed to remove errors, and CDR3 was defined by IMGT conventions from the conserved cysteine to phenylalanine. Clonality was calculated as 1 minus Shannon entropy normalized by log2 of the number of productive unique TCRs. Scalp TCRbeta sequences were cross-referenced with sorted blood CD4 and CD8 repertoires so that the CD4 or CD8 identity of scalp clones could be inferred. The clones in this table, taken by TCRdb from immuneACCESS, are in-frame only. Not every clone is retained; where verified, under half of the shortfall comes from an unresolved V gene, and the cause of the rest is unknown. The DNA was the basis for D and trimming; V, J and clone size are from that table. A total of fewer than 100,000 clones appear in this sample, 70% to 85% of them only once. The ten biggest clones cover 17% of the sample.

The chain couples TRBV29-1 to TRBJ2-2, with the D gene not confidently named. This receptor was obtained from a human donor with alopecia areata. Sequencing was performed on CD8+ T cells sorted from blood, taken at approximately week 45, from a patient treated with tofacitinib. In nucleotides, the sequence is TGCAGCGTGCTAGTCTACACCGGGGAGCTGTTTTTT. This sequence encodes CSVLVYTGELFF.